One and the same sample provided the 27 T cell receptor beta chains below, sequenced in a study of beta chain features in type 1 diabetes. The authors reverse transcribed all of the isolated RNA, so sequencing captured expressed TCRB transcripts. This table comes from immunoSEQ multiplex PCR, and its TCRdb copy is limited to in-frame clones, with some not included. The sample lists 90,000 to 110,000 clones, under 40% occurring once. The sequenced sample was stem cell memory CD4+ T cells from blood. Receptor source: a woman aged 18-29 years in good health.

The gene calls are TRBV5-4 and TRBJ2-1; TRBD2 aligns across 7 bases. Germline V CDR1 and CDR2: SGHNT, YYREEE (reference sequence). The CDR3 has 15 amino acids. The V and J ends lost 2 bases and 2 bases, in that order; junction bases with no gene match: 4. For the CDR3, the DNA is TGTGCCAGCAGCTTTGAGCGGGAAACCTACAATGAGCAGTTCTTC. This translates into CASSFERETYNEQFF.

The rearrangement uses TRBV11-1 and TRBJ1-2; unclear D gene. V was trimmed by 3 bases and J by 2 bases, leaving 10 bases between them. This CDR3 region has 14 residues. Looked up from germline, CDR1 is SGHAT and CDR2 is FQDESV (reference sequence). CDR3 nucleotides: TGTGCCAGCAGCTTTCCGGGAGCCAACTATGGCTACACCTTC. Translation: CASSFPGANYGYTF.

The chain recombines TRBV7-2 with TRBJ1-3; the match to TRBD1 covers 11 bases. The CDR3 is 16 residues long. V lost 5 bases to trimming and J lost 4 bases; unmatched junction nucleotides: 7. Germline V gene lookup returns CDR1 SGHTA and CDR2 FQGNSA. The CDR3 DNA sequence: TGTGCCAGCAGCCTCGGACAGGGGGCCCTGGGAAACACCATATATTTT. This gives the protein CASSLGQGALGNTIYF.

The chain is built from TRBV7-2 and TRBJ2-7; 9 nucleotides agree with TRBD1. The CDR3 contains 16 residues. V lost 0 bases to trimming and J lost 0 bases; unmatched junction nucleotides: 3. The germline CDR1 and CDR2 sequences are SGHTA and FQGNSA. CDR3 in amino acids: CASSLAPGQGSYEQYF. The CDR3 DNA follows: TGTGCCAGCAGCTTAGCTCCGGGACAGGGCTCCTACGAGCAGTACTTC. The complete variable domain, with remaining parts taken from reference TRBV7-2 and TRBJ2-7, reads GAGVSQSPSNKVTEKGKDVELRCDPISGHTALYWYRQSLGQGLEFLIYFQGNSAPDKSGLPSDRFSAERTGGSVSTLTIQRTQQEDSAVYLCASSLAPGQGSYEQYFGPGTRLTVT.

V gene TRBV12-5 combines with J gene TRBJ2-1; possible D gene TRBD1, 5 bases. V was cut by 3 bases and J by 7 bases, with 16 bases left in between. The CDR3 has 15 amino acids. Germline V gene sequence: CDR1 LGHNT, CDR2 FRNRAP. The DNA for the CDR3 is TGTGCTAGTGGTTTAGGGGTCACTCTGCGGAATGAGCAGTTCTTC. Its protein product is CASGLGVTLRNEQFF.

V and J are TRBV19 and TRBJ1-5; D gene unclear. Germline CDR1 is LNHDA and CDR2 is SQIVND (reference sequence). The CDR3 has 13 amino acids. Deletions cut 5 bases from V and 3 bases from J, with 8 bases between. CDR3 nucleotide sequence: TGTGCCAGTAGTTTCTTACTCAATCAGCCCCAGCATTTT. It is translated as CASSFLLNQPQHF. The variable domain in full, completed from reference TRBV19 and TRBJ1-5, reads DGGITQSPKYLFRKEGQNVTLSCEQNLNHDAMYWYRQDPGQGLRLIYYSQIVNDFQKGDIAEGYSVSREKKESFPLTVTSAQKNPTAFYLCASSFLLNQPQHFGDGTRLSIL.

This clone turned up a few times. The chain carries TRBV5-1 and TRBJ2-1; tentative D call: TRBD1 (5 bases). The germline CDR1 and CDR2 sequences are SGHRS and YFSETQ. Trimming pared 0 bases from V and 1 base from J, leaving 8 bases between. CDR3 length equals 15 residues. CDR3 sequence: CASSLGGRSYNEQFF. The DNA for the CDR3 is TGCGCCAGCAGCTTGGGGGGCCGATCCTACAATGAGCAGTTCTTC.

The V call is TRBV5-1, the J call TRBJ2-6; no reliable D call. Trimming pared 1 base from V and 0 bases from J, leaving 11 bases between. The CDR3 extends over 17 amino acids. In germline, CDR1 is SGHRS, CDR2 YFSETQ. CDR3 in DNA: TGCGCCAGCAGCTTGCTCCACCGGGTCTCTGGGGCCAACGTCCTGACTTTC. Translated: CASSLLHRVSGANVLTF. Full variable domain (rest looked up from reference TRBV5-1 and TRBJ2-6): KAGVTQTPRYLIKTRGQQVTLSCSPISGHRSVSWYQQTPGQGLQFLFEYFSETQRNKGNFPGRFSGRQFSNSRSEMNVSTLELGDSALYLCASSLLHRVSGANVLTFGAGSRLTVL.

This clone has just a few counts. This chain links TRBV30 with TRBJ2-3; no definite D call. From germline, CDR1 is GTSNPN and CDR2 SVGIG (reference sequence). V dropped 2 bases and J dropped 9 bases, with 12 bases sitting between them. CDR3 length: 12 amino acids. The chain's CDR3 is CAWSRVVVTQYF. The DNA of the CDR3 is TGTGCCTGGAGTCGGGTAGTCGTCACGCAGTATTTT.

The genes are TRBV4-1 and TRBJ2-5; a weak D match, TRBD1 (7 bases). Germline CDR1 is MGHRA and CDR2 is YSYEKL. The CDR3 totals 16 residues. V shed 0 bases and J shed 4 bases, with 15 bases lying between them. CDR3 amino acids: CASSQDRGQGGETQYF. CDR3 coding DNA: TGCGCCAGCAGCCAAGATAGGGGCCAGGGGGGAGAGACCCAGTACTTC.

The chain uses TRBV5-1 and TRBJ2-1; 7 bases fit TRBD2. Germline CDR1 SGHRS, CDR2 YFSETQ. The CDR3 spans 16 residues. J lost 5 bases, V lost 0 bases, and 8 bases had no gene match. CDR3 DNA: TGCGCCAGCAGCTTGGCCCTCGGGAGGATAAACAATGAGCAGTTCTTC. It is translated as CASSLALGRINNEQFF.

The rearrangement joins TRBV7-3 to TRBJ2-5; 7 nucleotides align to TRBD1. Germline values: CDR1 SGHTA, CDR2 FQGTGA. The V gene end was trimmed by 3 bases and the J gene end by 4 bases; junction bases not matched to a gene: 2. This CDR3 is built from 13 residues. The CDR3 protein is CASSLDRLETQYF. The CDR3 DNA is TGTGCCAGCAGCTTGGACAGGCTAGAGACCCAGTACTTC.

This sequence joins TRBV5-4 and TRBJ2-3, with D possibly TRBD2 on 5 matching bases. CDR3 length equals 15 residues. Germline CDR1 is SGHNT and CDR2 is YYREEE (reference sequence). Between the trimmed V and J ends, which lost 2 bases and 4 bases, there was a span of 14 bases. The CDR3 DNA sequence: TGTGCCAGCAGCTTTGACCGGGGATGGGCAGATACGCAGTATTTT. Translating it yields CASSFDRGWADTQYF.

The gene calls are TRBV5-4 and TRBJ2-7; the match to TRBD1 covers 9 bases. This CDR3 spans 15 amino acids. The ends lost 4 bases at V and 3 bases at J; junction bases unmatched: 8. From germline, CDR1 is SGHNT and CDR2 YYREEE (reference sequence). The CDR3 nucleotides are TGTGCCAGCAGCAGGGGCGGGACAGGGAACTACGAGCAGTACTTC. Protein product: CASSRGGTGNYEQYF.

V is TRBV28 and J is TRBJ2-7; a possible D gene is TRBD1 (5 bases). Germline-derived CDR1 and CDR2 are MDHEN and SYDVKM. The CDR3 length is 13 residues. Trimming pared 5 bases from V and 6 bases from J, leaving 14 bases between. DNA for the CDR3: TGTGCCAGCAGTAATAATCAGGGCCCCGAGCAGTACTTC. This translates into CASSNNQGPEQYF.

This clone was found a few times. V is TRBV5-4 and J is TRBJ2-1, with a weak D call TRBD2 (6 bases). CDR1 and CDR2 from the germline V gene are SGHNT and YYREEE (reference sequence). The CDR3 contains 16 residues. The ends were cut back, 0 bases at V and 7 bases at J, with 17 bases in the middle. The CDR3, as DNA: TGTGCCAGCAGCTTGGCGGTGGGGCGCGGGGTAAATGAGCAGTTCTTC. Translating gives CASSLAVGRGVNEQFF.

The chain links TRBV28 to TRBJ2-5; a possible D gene is TRBD1 (6 bases). Trimming cost V 6 bases and J 3 bases, with 17 bases left between them. The CDR3 is made up of 15 amino acids. CDR1 and CDR2 (germline): MDHEN, SYDVKM. The CDR3 reads CASSRSIQGKETQYF. The CDR3 DNA sequence: TGTGCCAGCAGCCGAAGCATCCAGGGGAAAGAGACCCAGTACTTC.

This clone has just one count. The CDR3 DNA sequence: TGTGCCAGCAGCTTCCACGCGCAGGGACTAGGGTACGAGCAGTACTTC. Protein product: CASSFHAQGLGYEQYF. V and J are TRBV7-9 and TRBJ2-7; 8 nucleotides align to TRBD2. CDR3 length equals 16 residues. Germline assignment: CDR1 SEHNR and CDR2 FQNEAQ (reference sequence). J gave up 4 bases and V 3 bases, and 11 bases lay outside the gene matches.

The V call is TRBV7-2, the J call TRBJ1-3; D not certain. The germline V gene encodes CDR1 SGHTA and CDR2 FQGNSA. V dropped 0 bases and J dropped 2 bases, with 17 bases sitting between them. This CDR3 region has 18 residues. Here the CDR3 reads CASSLAGSLSNAGNTIYF. CDR3 nucleotide sequence: TGTGCCAGCAGCTTAGCGGGCAGCTTAAGTAACGCTGGAAACACCATATATTTT.

V gene TRBV20-1 combines with J gene TRBJ2-7, with D hard to call. V was pared by 5 bases and J by 2 bases, with 4 bases between. The CDR3 totals 10 residues. From germline, CDR1 is DFQATT and CDR2 SNEGSKA (reference sequence). CDR3 sequence (DNA): TGCAGTGCTTCAGCCTACGAGCAGTACTTC. Residues: CSASAYEQYF.

The V and J genes are TRBV9 and TRBJ2-1; D is perhaps TRBD2 (6 bases). The CDR3 is 14 residues long. The ends were cut back, 0 bases at V and 6 bases at J, with 10 bases in the middle. Per germline, CDR1 SGDLS and CDR2 YYNGEE. The CDR3 is CASSVEWGLNEQFF. The CDR3 coding sequence is TGTGCCAGCAGCGTAGAATGGGGACTCAATGAGCAGTTCTTC.

This clone showed up just a few times. J is TRBJ1-1 and V is TRBV25-1; possibly TRBD1 for D (6 bases). The CDR3 runs to 15 residues. The germline CDR1 and CDR2 sequences are MGHDK and SYGVNS. The V gene lost 6 bases and the J gene lost 0 bases, with 14 bases spanning the gap. The CDR3 bases are TGTGCCAGCAGCACGGGACAACTCATGAACACTGAAGCTTTCTTT. It is translated as CASSTGQLMNTEAFF.

The chain recombines TRBV5-5 with TRBJ2-7; D might be TRBD1 (5 bases). In germline, CDR1 is SGHKS, CDR2 YYEKEE (reference sequence). The CDR3 totals 14 residues. V was pared by 1 base and J by 0 bases, with 8 bases between. The CDR3 DNA reads as TGTGCCAGCAGCTTGTCAGGGAACTCCTACGAGCAGTACTTC. It specifies CASSLSGNSYEQYF. Full variable domain (rest looked up from reference TRBV5-5 and TRBJ2-7): DAGVTQSPTHLIKTRGQQVTLRCSPISGHKSVSWYQQVLGQGPQFIFQYYEKEERGRGNFPDRFSARQFPNYSSELNVNALLLGDSALYLCASSLSGNSYEQYFGPGTRLTVT.

The chain recombines TRBV2 with TRBJ2-7; D perhaps matches TRBD2 (5 bases). Deletions cut 8 bases from V and 0 bases from J, with 14 bases between. The germline CDR1 and CDR2 sequences are SNHLY and FYNNEI. The CDR3 is 14 amino acids. CDR3 nucleotides: TGTGCCAGCGGTGGCGGGCTAAGCTCCTACGAGCAGTACTTC. Translating it yields CASGGGLSSYEQYF.

This sequence joins TRBV4-3 and TRBJ1-1, with D perhaps TRBD1 (6 bases). The germline gives CDR1 LGHNA, CDR2 YSLEER. V was shortened by 0 bases and J by 9 bases, with 11 bases between the two germline ends. The CDR3 is 13 amino acids. For the CDR3, the DNA is TGCGCCAGCAGCCAAGATATGGGGGCTAAAGCTTTCTTT. Residues: CASSQDMGAKAFF.

The chain links TRBV7-9 to TRBJ2-1; D gene ambiguous. The CDR3 length is 10 residues. Per germline, CDR1 SEHNR and CDR2 FQNEAQ (reference sequence). V was shortened by 6 bases and J by 9 bases, with 6 bases between the two germline ends. CDR3 nucleotides: TGTGCCAGCAGTATCAGTGAGCAGTTCTTC. Encoded protein: CASSISEQFF.

The V and J genes are TRBV10-3 and TRBJ2-1, with 14 positions matching TRBD2. Looked up from germline, CDR1 is ENHRY and CDR2 is SYGVKD. This CDR3 is 15 amino acids long. J gave up 9 bases and V 8 bases, and 9 bases lay outside the gene matches. The CDR3 spells CAIGTSGSLVAEQFF. In DNA form, the CDR3 reads TGTGCCATCGGGACTAGCGGGAGCTTAGTCGCTGAGCAGTTCTTC.